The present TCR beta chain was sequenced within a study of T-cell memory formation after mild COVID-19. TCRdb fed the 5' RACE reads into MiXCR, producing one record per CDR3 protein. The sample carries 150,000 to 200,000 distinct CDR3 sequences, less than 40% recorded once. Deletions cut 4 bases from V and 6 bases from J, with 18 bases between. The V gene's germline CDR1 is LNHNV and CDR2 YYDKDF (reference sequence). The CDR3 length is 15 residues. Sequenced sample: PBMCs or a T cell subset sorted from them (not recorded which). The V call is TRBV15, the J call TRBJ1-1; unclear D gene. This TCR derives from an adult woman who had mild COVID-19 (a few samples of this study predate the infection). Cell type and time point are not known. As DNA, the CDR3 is TGTGCCACCAGCAAAGAGGTCGGGCGTATGGCTGAAGCTTTCTTT. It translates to CATSKEVGRMAEAFF. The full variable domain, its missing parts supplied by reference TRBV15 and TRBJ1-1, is DAMVIQNPRYQVTQFGKPVTLSCSQTLNHNVMYWYQQKSSQAPKLLFHYYDKDFNNEADTPDNFQSRRPNTSFCFLDIRSPGLGDTAMYLCATSKEVGRMAEAFFGQGTRLTVV.